What follows is one T cell receptor (beta chain) and its context. The antigen it recognizes is unknown. Base qualities are not at hand, and no much larger clone is one base apart. These data are taken from a study of breast tumors, draining lymph nodes, adjacent tissues (dated by TCRdb to 2016 to 2018). Context from the whole study: TCR beta repertoires were compared across tumor, adjacent nontumor tissue and axillary lymph nodes obtained from breast cancer patients. The study aimed to assess the relationships and possible T-cell exchange between tumor, surrounding tissue and draining lymph node repertoires in human breast cancer. Study-level results and caveats: The data were considered consistent with most tumor T cells being derived from the lymph node and subsequently expanding within tumor tissue. Tumors showed preferential V and J gene usage, and their T-cell repertoire diversity fell below that of lymph nodes yet above that of nontumor tissue. The study presented the conclusion that tumor T cells originate in lymph nodes as consistent with a hypothesis, not as something directly demonstrated. Tumor and nontumor tissue repertoires were found to be significantly more similar in luminal-like than in basal-like breast cancer.

The sequencer listed for this sample is Illumina HiSeq 2000. TCR beta chain libraries were generated by multiplex PCR amplification. The amplified TCR beta chain products were analyzed by high-throughput sequencing. TCRdb itself trimmed the public reads at Q25 with fastp, ran MiXCR and retained productive beta chains. A single entry per CDR3 protein holds the most common genes and DNA from its merged rows. Here the sample has 33,000 or so distinct CDR3 sequences; approximately 63% occur a single time. Clones ranked in the top ten supply more than 15% of the sample. What was sequenced was breast tumor tissue. The origin of this receptor is a female donor with breast cancer. Some clones in this sample may be carry-over from other donors' samples.

In nucleotide form, the sequence is TGCAGTGCCGCTAGGACTAGCGGGTACGAGCAGTACTTC. It specifies CSAARTSGYEQYF. The chain joins TRBV20-1 to TRBJ2-7; TRBD2 fits 11 bases in the junction. Trimming removed 6 bases from V and 4 bases from J; the gene matches leave 5 bases unexplained. CDR1 and CDR2 are read off the germline V gene (reference sequence) as DFQATT and SNEGSKA. From the cysteine through the phenylalanine, the CDR3 covers 13 amino acids. Only the CDR3 DNA is retained, 39 bases long and in frame from the first base.